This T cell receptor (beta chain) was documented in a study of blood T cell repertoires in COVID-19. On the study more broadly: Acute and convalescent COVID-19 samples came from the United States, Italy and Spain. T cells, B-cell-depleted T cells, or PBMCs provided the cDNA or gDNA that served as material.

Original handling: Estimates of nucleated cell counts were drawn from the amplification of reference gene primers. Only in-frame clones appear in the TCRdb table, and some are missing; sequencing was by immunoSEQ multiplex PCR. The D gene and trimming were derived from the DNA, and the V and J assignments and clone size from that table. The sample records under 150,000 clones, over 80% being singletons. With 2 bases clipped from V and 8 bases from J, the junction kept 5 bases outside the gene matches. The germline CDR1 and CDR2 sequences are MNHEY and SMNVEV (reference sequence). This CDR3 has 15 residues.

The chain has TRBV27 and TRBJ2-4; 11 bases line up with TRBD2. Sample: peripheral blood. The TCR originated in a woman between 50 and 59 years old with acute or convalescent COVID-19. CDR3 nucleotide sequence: TGTGCCAGCAGTTTAATTTTTAGCGGGAGGGACATTCAGTACTTC. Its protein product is CASSLIFSGRDIQYF.